This note documents a single T cell receptor (beta chain) sequence. TCRdb's table, derived via immunoSEQ multiplex PCR, lists solely in-frame clones and lacks some. The ten most abundant clones cover about 7% of a sample with approximately 16,000 clones. This record comes from a study of T cells in women clearing cervical HPV infection. Material: blood buffy coat. The TCR sequence derives from a woman aged 18-70 years with a cervical HPV16 infection that either progressed to CIN3+ or cleared (not recorded which).

The DNA read from the CDR3 is TGTGCCAGCACTCGGGTCGCCGTTAATAACTATGGC. This translates into CASTRVAVNNYG. The full CDR3 sequence reads CASTRVAVNNYGYTF. The chain combines TRBV2 with TRBJ1-2, with D hard to call. The CDR3 goes on 3 residues after the read ends, and that part is filled in from the germline J gene. The germline gives CDR1 SNHLY, CDR2 FYNNEI. The CDR3 sequence is 15 residues long. V was clipped by 7 bases and J by 1 base, with 16 bases between them.